The rows below give T cell receptor beta chains drawn from one sample of a study of T cells in tumors after PD-1 blockade. The method was immunoSEQ multiplex PCR; TCRdb's version includes in-frame clones alone and lacks a portion of them. In the table there are about 33,000 clones, around 78% of which are singletons. The sample consisted of PBMCs, taken before anti-PD-1 treatment. The receptors shown here come from a human donor with basal cell carcinoma. CDR3s include the opening cysteine and the closing phenylalanine or tryptophan. D genes are given only for firm matches. A clone size is listed for some rows: how often the clone was seen (once, few, many), or a class if it is expanded.

TRBV4-1	-	16	TRBJ1-4	-	CASSSSEARGREKLFF	TGCGCCAGCAGCTCTTCCGAAGCGAGGGGTCGGGAAAAACTGTTTTTT
TRBV5-1	many	16	TRBJ2-1	-	CASSLALGTPYNEQFF	TGCGCCAGCAGCTTGGCACTTGGGACACCCTACAATGAGCAGTTCTTC
TRBV4-1	-	14	TRBJ2-5	-	CASSRQGYQETQYF	TGCGCCAGCAGTCGCCAGGGGTACCAAGAGACCCAGTACTTC
TRBV7-2	once	14	TRBJ1-5	-	CASSLGGNGQPQHF	TGTGCCAGCAGCTTAGGGGGAAATGGTCAGCCCCAGCATTTT
TRBV5-5	once	16	TRBJ2-3	-	CASSIRGPGLTDTQYF	TGTGCCAGCAGCATCAGGGGTCCAGGACTAACAGATACGCAGTATTTT
TRBV7-9	many	13	TRBJ1-1	-	CASSSRGPEGAFF	TGTGCCAGCAGCTCGCGGGGTCCGGAGGGAGCTTTCTTT
TRBV7-9	few	16	TRBJ2-2	TRBD1	CASSSPTGLSTGELFF	TGTGCCAGCAGCTCGCCGACAGGGCTGAGCACCGGGGAGCTGTTTTTT
TRBV10-2	few	13	TRBJ1-2	-	CASSDDINYGYTF	TGCGCCAGCAGCGACGACATTAACTATGGCTACACCTTC
TRBV5-1	-	17	TRBJ2-3	TRBD2	CASSLGRLAGGTDTQYF	TGCGCCAGCAGCTTGGGTCGACTAGCGGGGGGCACAGATACGCAGTATTTT
TRBV6-6	-	11	TRBJ2-7	-	CALGSSYEQYF	TGTGCCTTGGGGAGCTCCTACGAGCAGTACTTC
TRBV7-2	-	15	TRBJ2-6	-	CASSAYSSGANVLTF	TGTGCCAGCAGCGCCTACAGCTCTGGGGCCAACGTCCTGACTTTC
TRBV6-5	-	13	TRBJ2-1	-	CASSYSRVGGAIF	TGTGCCAGCAGTTACTCACGGGTAGGAGGGGCCATCTTC
TRBV28	-	13	TRBJ2-1	-	CASTTGSYNEQFF	TGTGCCAGCACAACAGGTTCCTACAATGAGCAGTTCTTC
TRBV5-4	-	12	TRBJ2-3	-	CASSTGADTQYF	TGTGCCAGCAGTACCGGCGCAGATACGCAGTATTTT
TRBV7-3	few	13	TRBJ2-1	-	CASSLSRNDEQFF	TGTGCCAGCAGCTTAAGTCGGAACGATGAGCAGTTCTTC
TRBV7-2	-	14	TRBJ2-7	-	CASSLEFGGYEQYF	TGTGCCAGCAGCTTAGAATTCGGCGGGTACGAGCAGTACTTC
TRBV27	-	14	TRBJ1-2	TRBD1	CASKRDRGSNGYTF	TGTGCCAGCAAACGGGACAGGGGATCCAATGGCTACACCTTC
TRBV19	-	16	TRBJ1-3	-	CASSIRTDLFGNTIYF	TGTGCCAGTAGTATAAGGACGGACCTATTTGGAAACACCATATATTTT
TRBV5-1	-	15	TRBJ1-1	-	CASSPLGPMNTEAFF	TGCGCCAGCAGCCCGCTGGGGCCGATGAACACTGAAGCTTTCTTT
TRBV30	-	15	TRBJ1-2	TRBD1	CAWSVRDRGGYGYTF	TGTGCCTGGAGTGTACGGGACAGGGGTGGGTATGGCTACACCTTC
TRBV29-1	-	12	TRBJ2-1	-	CSVGASYNEQFF	TGCAGCGTTGGTGCCTCCTACAATGAGCAGTTCTTC
TRBV6-5	few	14	TRBJ1-1	-	CATTGRDSDTEAFF	TGTGCCACTACAGGGAGGGATTCGGACACTGAAGCTTTCTTT
TRBV2	-	14	TRBJ2-5	TRBD2	CASRGLAGVETQYF	TGTGCCAGCAGGGGTTTAGCGGGAGTGGAGACCCAGTACTTC
TRBV19	-	12	TRBJ1-4	-	CASSDSPGISFF	TGTGCCAGTAGTGATTCTCCAGGGATTTCTTTTTTT
TRBV4-3	-	16	TRBJ2-1	TRBD2	CASSQGLGLGSNEQFF	TGCGCCAGCAGCCAGGGTCTGGGACTAGGATCAAATGAGCAGTTCTTC
TRBV7-9	-	15	TRBJ2-4	-	CASTMRRGGMDIQYF	TGTGCCAGCACCATGCGGAGGGGAGGTATGGACATTCAGTACTTC
TRBV7-9	once	15	TRBJ2-1	TRBD2	CASSSSGGAYNEQFF	TGTGCCAGCAGCTCTAGCGGGGGGGCCTACAATGAGCAGTTCTTC
TRBV5-5	-	13	TRBJ1-1	-	CASSFTVGPEAFF	TGTGCCAGCAGCTTTACTGTAGGCCCCGAAGCTTTCTTT
TRBV7-2	-	15	TRBJ1-6	-	CASSLGQIYNSPLHF	TGTGCCAGCAGCTTAGGGCAGATTTATAATTCACCCCTCCACTTT
TRBV6-5	-	13	TRBJ1-1	-	CASSQGLNTEAFF	TGTGCCAGCAGCCAGGGACTGAACACTGAAGCTTTCTTT
TRBV24-1	-	14	TRBJ1-5	-	CATSAAAEGQPQHF	TGTGCCACCAGTGCGGCGGCCGAAGGTCAGCCCCAGCATTTT
TRBV18	-	13	TRBJ2-1	-	CASSADSYNEQFF	TGTGCCAGCTCAGCGGACAGCTACAATGAGCAGTTCTTC
TRBV11-3	-	15	TRBJ2-1	TRBD2	CASSFEGGPYNEQFF	TGTGCCAGCAGCTTTGAGGGAGGGCCTTACAATGAGCAGTTCTTC
TRBV2	-	12	TRBJ2-7	TRBD1	CASGQGLTEQYF	TGTGCCTCGGGACAGGGGCTAACCGAGCAGTACTTC
TRBV6-5	few	16	TRBJ2-1	TRBD1	CASSYPGQGVGNEQFF	TGTGCCAGCAGTTACCCCGGACAGGGCGTAGGTAATGAGCAGTTCTTC
TRBV4-1	-	15	TRBJ1-3	TRBD1	CASSRAQGAGNTIYF	TGCGCCAGCAGCCGAGCTCAGGGGGCTGGAAACACCATATATTTT
TRBV7-2	-	16	TRBJ1-3	-	CASSLAGGPAGNTIYF	TGTGCCAGCAGCTTAGCGGGCGGGCCGGCGGGAAACACCATATATTTT
TRBV21-1	-	17	TRBJ2-2	-	CASSTTAGGHYTGELFF	TGTGCCAGCAGCACGACAGCGGGGGGGCATTACACCGGGGAGCTGTTTTTT
TRBV12-1	-	14	TRBJ1-1	-	CASSYRGSCAEAFF	TGTGCCAGCAGCTACAGGGGGTCTTGCGCTGAAGCTTTCTTT
TRBV30	-	13	TRBJ2-5	-	CAWSASRRETQYF	TGTGCCTGGAGTGCCTCCCGGCGAGAGACCCAGTACTTC
TRBV4-1	-	15	TRBJ1-4	TRBD1	CASSPTGTGDEKLFF	TGCGCCAGCAGCCCAACTGGGACAGGGGATGAAAAACTGTTTTTT